Presented here are 2 T cell receptor beta chains from one specimen sequenced in a study of shared clonotypes between healthy human individuals. Here immunoSEQ multiplex PCR was the method, and the copy in TCRdb shows in-frame clones only, minus some. The sample lists about 2.1 million clones; more than 85% were seen once. Only CD45RO-negative cells positively selected for CCR7 counted as naive CD8 cells, so terminally differentiated effector memory CD45RA+ cells were excluded. Sequencing was done on a sample of naive CD8+ T cells from PBMCs. The receptors were sampled from a man aged 18 to 29 in good health. Some clones in this sample may be carry-over from other donors' samples.

The chain recombines TRBV28 with TRBJ2-5, with 11 nucleotides matching TRBD2. This CDR3 is 17 amino acids long. Germline trimming cut 7 bases from V and 8 bases from J; bases unmatched to any gene: 18. CDR1 is MDHEN and CDR2 is SYDVKM in the germline V gene. In DNA, the CDR3 is TGTGCCAGCAAACCCGACACAAGACTAGCGGGGCACCCCACCCAGTACTTC. It specifies CASKPDTRLAGHPTQYF.

The CDR3 spells CASSRTSGSSYNEQFF. For the CDR3, the DNA is TGTGCCAGCAGCCGTACTAGCGGGAGCTCCTACAATGAGCAGTTCTTC. V gene TRBV28 combines with J gene TRBJ2-1; 11 nucleotides line up with TRBD2. The germline V gene encodes CDR1 MDHEN and CDR2 SYDVKM. V lost 6 bases and J lost 0; bases outside the gene matches: 4. There are 16 residues in the CDR3.